The 4 T cell receptor beta chains given below trace back to one sample, sequenced in a study of T-cell reconstitution after alpha-beta-depleted transplantation in children. The TCRbeta library was prepared with unique molecular identifiers. TCRdb called the PCR reads again in MiXCR, with one record for every CDR3 protein. Of over 200,000 distinct CDR3 sequences in the sample, roughly a tenth were seen once. The material sequenced was PBMCs, taken before TCRalphabeta/CD19-depleted stem cell transplant. Receptors were obtained from a child under two years old with acute myeloid leukemia, due to receive a stem cell transplant.

This clonotype was recorded many times. The chain carries TRBV6-2 or TRBV6-3 and TRBJ1-2; no clear D. The V end lost 2 bases, the J end lost 4 bases, and 11 bases lay between the germline ends. The CDR3 sequence is 14 residues long. Germline V gene data show CDR1 as MNHEY and CDR2 as SVGEGT. The CDR3 bases are TGTGCCAGCAGTTACGGCGGACGGACCTATGGCTACACCTTC. Its protein product is CASSYGGRTYGYTF.

This clonotype was recorded at least ten times. Written as DNA, the CDR3 is TGTGCCAGCAGCCAAGAGGCGGAGAATGAGCAGTTCTTC. The encoded protein is CASSQEAENEQFF. The chain recombines TRBV3-1 with TRBJ2-1; the D is unclear. The CDR3 length is 13 residues. Trimming removed 0 bases from V and 7 bases from J, with 7 bases in between. Germline CDR1 is LGHDT and CDR2 is YNNKEL (reference sequence).

This clonotype was counted many times. The chain has TRBV21-1 and TRBJ2-7. TRBV21-1 is an annotated pseudogene. The CDR3 has 11 amino acids. CDR3 sequence: CASRRFDEQYF. CDR3 nucleotide sequence: TGTGCCAGCAGGCGTTTTGACGAGCAGTACTTC.

This clonotype was seen a handful of times. The chain joins TRBV5-1 to TRBJ1-1; 7 nucleotides agree with TRBD1. V trimming: 4 bases; J trimming: 1 base; junction bases outside the gene matches: 7. The CDR3 runs 15 residues. Per the germline V gene, CDR1 is SGHRS and CDR2 is YFSETQ. CDR3 in DNA: TGCGCCAGCAGCATGACAGGGCGGTCGAACACTGAAGCTTTCTTT. Translated, it gives CASSMTGRSNTEAFF.